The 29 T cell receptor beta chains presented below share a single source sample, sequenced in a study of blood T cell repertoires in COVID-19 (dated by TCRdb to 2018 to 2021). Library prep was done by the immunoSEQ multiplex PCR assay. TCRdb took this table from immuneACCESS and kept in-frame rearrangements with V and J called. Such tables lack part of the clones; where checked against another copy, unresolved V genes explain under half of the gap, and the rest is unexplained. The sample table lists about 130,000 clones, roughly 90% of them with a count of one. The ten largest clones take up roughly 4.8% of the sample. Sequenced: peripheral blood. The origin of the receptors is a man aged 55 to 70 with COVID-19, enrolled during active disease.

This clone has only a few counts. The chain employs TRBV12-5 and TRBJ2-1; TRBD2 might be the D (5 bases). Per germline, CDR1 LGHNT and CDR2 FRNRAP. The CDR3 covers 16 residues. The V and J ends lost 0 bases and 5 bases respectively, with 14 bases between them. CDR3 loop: CASGLVKQTTHNEQFF. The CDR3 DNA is TGTGCTAGTGGTTTGGTAAAACAGACTACCCACAATGAGCAGTTCTTC.

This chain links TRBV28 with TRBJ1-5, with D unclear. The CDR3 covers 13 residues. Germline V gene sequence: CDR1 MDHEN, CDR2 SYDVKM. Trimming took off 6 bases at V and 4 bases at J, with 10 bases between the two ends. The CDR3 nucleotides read TGTGCCAGCAGCCTCGGGGTAAATCAGCCCCAGCATTTT. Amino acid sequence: CASSLGVNQPQHF. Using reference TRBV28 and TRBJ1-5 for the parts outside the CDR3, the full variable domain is DVKVTQSSRYLVKRTGEKVFLECVQDMDHENMFWYRQDPGLGLRLIYFSYDVKMKEKGDIPEGYSVSREKKERFSLILESASTNQTSMYLCASSLGVNQPQHFGDGTRLSIL.

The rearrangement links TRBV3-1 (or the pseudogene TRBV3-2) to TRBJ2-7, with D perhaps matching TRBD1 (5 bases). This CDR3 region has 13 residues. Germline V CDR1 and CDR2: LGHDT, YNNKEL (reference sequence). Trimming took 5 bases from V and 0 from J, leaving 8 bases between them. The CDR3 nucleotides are TGTGCCAGCAGCGACAGCTACTCCTACGAGCAGTACTTC. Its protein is CASSDSYSYEQYF.

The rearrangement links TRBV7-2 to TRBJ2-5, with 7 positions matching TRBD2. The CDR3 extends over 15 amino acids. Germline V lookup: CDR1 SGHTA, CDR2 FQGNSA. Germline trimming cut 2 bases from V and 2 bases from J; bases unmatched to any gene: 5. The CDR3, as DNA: TGTGCCAGCAGCTTAACCGGGGGGAGTCAAGAGACCCAGTACTTC. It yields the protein CASSLTGGSQETQYF.

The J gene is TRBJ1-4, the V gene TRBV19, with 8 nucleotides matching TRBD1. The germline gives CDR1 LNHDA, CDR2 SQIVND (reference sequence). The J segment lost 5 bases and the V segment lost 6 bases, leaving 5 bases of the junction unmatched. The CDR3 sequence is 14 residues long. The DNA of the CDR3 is TGTGCCAGTAGCGACAGGGGTAGAAATGAAAAACTGTTTTTT. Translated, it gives CASSDRGRNEKLFF.

Here the CDR3 DNA reads TGTGCCAGCAGTCCTTGGGGAGGGACACCAGCGTACAATGAGCAGTTCTTC. Translating gives CASSPWGGTPAYNEQFF. The chain has TRBV11-2 and TRBJ2-1; maybe TRBD2 (7 bases). This CDR3 spans 17 amino acids. Per the germline V gene, CDR1 is SGHAT and CDR2 is FQNNGV. Trimming took off 6 bases at V and 4 bases at J, with 22 bases between the two ends.

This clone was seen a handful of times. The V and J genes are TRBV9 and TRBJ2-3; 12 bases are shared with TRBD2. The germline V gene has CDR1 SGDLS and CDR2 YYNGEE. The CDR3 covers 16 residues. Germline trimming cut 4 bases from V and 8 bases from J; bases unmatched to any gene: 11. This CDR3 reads CASSPRLAGDRGTQYF. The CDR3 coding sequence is TGTGCCAGCAGCCCGCGACTAGCGGGAGACCGGGGTACGCAGTATTTT. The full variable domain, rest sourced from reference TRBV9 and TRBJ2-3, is DSGVTQTPKHLITATGQRVTLRCSPRSGDLSVYWYQQSLDQGLQFLIQYYNGEERAKGNILERFSAQQFPDLHSELNLSSLELGDSALYFCASSPRLAGDRGTQYFGPGTRLTVL.

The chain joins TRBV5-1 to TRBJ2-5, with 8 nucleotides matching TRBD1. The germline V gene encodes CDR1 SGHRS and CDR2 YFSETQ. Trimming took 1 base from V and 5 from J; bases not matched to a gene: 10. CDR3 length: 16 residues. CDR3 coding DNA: TGCGCCAGCAGCTTGAACCCCTCAGGGGGCGAGGAGACCCAGTACTTC. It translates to CASSLNPSGGEETQYF.

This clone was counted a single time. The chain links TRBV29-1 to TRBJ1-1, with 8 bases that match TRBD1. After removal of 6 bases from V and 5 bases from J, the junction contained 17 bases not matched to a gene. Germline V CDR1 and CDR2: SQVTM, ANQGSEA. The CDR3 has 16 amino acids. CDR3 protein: CSVSPSRTGRGTEAFF. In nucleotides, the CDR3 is TGCAGCGTGTCCCCCTCCAGGACAGGGAGAGGGACTGAAGCTTTCTTT.

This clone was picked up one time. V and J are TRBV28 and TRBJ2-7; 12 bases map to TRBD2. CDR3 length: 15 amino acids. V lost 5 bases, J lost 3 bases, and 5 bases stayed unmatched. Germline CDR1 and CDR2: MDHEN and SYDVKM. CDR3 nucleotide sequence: TGTGCCAGCAGTGGTGGGACTAGCGGGCGCTACGAGCAGTACTTC. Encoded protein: CASSGGTSGRYEQYF.

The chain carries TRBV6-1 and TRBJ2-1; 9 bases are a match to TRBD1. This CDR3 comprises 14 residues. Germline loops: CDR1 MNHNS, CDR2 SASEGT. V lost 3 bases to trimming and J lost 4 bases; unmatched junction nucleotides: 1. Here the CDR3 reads CASSDGTGYNEQFF. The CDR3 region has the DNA TGTGCCAGCAGTGACGGGACAGGGTACAATGAGCAGTTCTTC.

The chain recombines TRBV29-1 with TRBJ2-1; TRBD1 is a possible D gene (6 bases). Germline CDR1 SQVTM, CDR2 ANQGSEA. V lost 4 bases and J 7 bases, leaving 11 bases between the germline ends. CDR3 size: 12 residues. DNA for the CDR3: TGCAGCGTTGCACAGGGTCGGAATGAGCAGTTCTTC. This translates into CSVAQGRNEQFF.

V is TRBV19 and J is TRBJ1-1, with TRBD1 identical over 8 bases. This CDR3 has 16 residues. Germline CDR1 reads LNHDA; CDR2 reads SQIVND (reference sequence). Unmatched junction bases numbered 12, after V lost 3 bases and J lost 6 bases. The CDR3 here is CASSIFPTGEISEAFF. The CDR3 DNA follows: TGTGCCAGTAGTATTTTCCCGACAGGGGAGATTTCTGAAGCTTTCTTT.

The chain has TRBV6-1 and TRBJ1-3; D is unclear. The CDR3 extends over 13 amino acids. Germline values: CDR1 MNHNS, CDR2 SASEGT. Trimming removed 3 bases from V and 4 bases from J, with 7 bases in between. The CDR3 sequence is CASSDNYGNTIYF. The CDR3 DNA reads TGTGCCAGCAGTGACAACTACGGAAACACCATATATTTT.

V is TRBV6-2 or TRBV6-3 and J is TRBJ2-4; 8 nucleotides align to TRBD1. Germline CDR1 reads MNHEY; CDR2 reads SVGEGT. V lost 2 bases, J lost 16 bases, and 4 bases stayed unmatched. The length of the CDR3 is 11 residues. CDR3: CASSYTTGVYF. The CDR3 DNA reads TGTGCCAGCAGTTACACGACAGGGGTATACTTC.

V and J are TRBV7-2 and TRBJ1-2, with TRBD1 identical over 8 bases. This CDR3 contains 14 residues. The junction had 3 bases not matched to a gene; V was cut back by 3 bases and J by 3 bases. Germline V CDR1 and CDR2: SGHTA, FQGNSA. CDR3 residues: CASSFQTGDYGYTF. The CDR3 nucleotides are TGTGCCAGCAGCTTTCAGACAGGGGACTATGGCTACACCTTC.

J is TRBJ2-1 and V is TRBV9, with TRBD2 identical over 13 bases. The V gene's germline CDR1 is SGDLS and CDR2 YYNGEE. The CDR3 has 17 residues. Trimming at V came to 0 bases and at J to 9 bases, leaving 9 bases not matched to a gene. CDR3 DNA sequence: TGTGCCAGCAGCGTAGAGGGGACTAGCGGGAATAGTCCTGAGCAGTTCTTC. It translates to CASSVEGTSGNSPEQFF.

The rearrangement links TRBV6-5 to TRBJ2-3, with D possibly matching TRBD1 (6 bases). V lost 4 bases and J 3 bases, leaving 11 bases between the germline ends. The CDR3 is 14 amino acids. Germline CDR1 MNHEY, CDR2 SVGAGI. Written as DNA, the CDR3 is TGTGCCAGCAGTTCCCAGGGACATACAGATACGCAGTATTTT. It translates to CASSSQGHTDTQYF.

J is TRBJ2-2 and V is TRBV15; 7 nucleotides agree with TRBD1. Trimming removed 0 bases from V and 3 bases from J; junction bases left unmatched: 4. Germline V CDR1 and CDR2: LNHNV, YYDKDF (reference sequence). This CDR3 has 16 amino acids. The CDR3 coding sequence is TGTGCCACCAGCAGAGAGAAGGGGGCTGACACCGGGGAGCTGTTTTTT. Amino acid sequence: CATSREKGADTGELFF.

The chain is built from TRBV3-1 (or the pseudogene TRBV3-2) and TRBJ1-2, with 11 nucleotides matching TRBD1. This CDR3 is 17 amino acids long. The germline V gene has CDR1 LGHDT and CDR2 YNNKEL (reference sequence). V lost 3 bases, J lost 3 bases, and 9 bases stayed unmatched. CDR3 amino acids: CASSHFGQGAGYYGYTF. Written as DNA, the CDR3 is TGTGCCAGCAGCCATTTCGGACAGGGGGCGGGTTACTATGGCTACACCTTC.

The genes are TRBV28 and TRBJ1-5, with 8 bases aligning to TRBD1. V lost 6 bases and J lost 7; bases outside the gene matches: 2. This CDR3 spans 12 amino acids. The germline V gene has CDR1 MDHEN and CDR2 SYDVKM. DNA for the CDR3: TGTGCCAGCAGGTCAGGGGGCCAGCCCCAGCATTTT. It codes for CASRSGGQPQHF. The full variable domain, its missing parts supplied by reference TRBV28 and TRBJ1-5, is DVKVTQSSRYLVKRTGEKVFLECVQDMDHENMFWYRQDPGLGLRLIYFSYDVKMKEKGDIPEGYSVSREKKERFSLILESASTNQTSMYLCASRSGGQPQHFGDGTRLSIL.

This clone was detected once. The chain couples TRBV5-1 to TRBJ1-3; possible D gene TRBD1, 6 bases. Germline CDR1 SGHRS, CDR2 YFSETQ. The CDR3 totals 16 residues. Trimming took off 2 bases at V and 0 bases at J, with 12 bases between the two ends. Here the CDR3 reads CASSLRGTNSGNTIYF. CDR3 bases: TGCGCCAGCAGCTTAAGAGGGACAAACTCTGGAAACACCATATATTTT.

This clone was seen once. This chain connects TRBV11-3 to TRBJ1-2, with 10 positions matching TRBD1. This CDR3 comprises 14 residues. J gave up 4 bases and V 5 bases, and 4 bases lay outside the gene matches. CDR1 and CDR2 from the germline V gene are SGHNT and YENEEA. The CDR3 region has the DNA TGTGCCAGCAGCGGGGGACAGGGGATCTATGGCTACACCTTC. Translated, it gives CASSGGQGIYGYTF.

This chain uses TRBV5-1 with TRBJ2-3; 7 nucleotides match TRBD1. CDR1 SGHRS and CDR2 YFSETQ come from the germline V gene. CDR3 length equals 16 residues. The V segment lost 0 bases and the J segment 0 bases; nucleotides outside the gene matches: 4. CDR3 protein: CASSLGDSKSTDTQYF. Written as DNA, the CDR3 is TGCGCCAGCAGCTTGGGGGACAGCAAAAGCACAGATACGCAGTATTTT.

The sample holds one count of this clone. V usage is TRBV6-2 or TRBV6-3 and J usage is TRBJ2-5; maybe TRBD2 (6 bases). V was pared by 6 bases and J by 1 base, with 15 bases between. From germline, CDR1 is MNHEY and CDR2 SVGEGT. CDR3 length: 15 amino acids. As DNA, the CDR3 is TGTGCCAGCAGCCGACTTACTAGCTCCCAAGAGACCCAGTACTTC. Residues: CASSRLTSSQETQYF.

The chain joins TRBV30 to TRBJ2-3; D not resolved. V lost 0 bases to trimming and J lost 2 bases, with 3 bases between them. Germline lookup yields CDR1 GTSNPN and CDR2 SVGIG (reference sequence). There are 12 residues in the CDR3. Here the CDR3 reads CAWSVNTDTQYF. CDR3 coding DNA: TGTGCCTGGAGTGTCAACACAGATACGCAGTATTTT.

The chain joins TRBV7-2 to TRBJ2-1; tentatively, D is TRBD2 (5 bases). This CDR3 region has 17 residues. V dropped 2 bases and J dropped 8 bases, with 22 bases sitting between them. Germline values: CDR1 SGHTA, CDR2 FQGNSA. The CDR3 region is CASSLRTSSASYDEQFF. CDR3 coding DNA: TGTGCCAGCAGCTTAAGAACTAGTTCGGCTTCTTACGATGAGCAGTTCTTC.

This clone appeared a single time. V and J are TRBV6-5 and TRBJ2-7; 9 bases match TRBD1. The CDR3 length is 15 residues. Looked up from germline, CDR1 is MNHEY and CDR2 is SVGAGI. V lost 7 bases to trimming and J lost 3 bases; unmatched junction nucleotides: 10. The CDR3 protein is CASKRGTGLVYEQYF. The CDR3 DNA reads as TGTGCCAGCAAACGGGGGACAGGGCTCGTCTACGAGCAGTACTTC.

Here the CDR3 reads CASSQGTTSYGYTF. CDR3 DNA: TGTGCCAGCAGCCAGGGGACAACGAGCTATGGCTACACCTTC. The genes are TRBV4-2 and TRBJ1-2, with a weak D call TRBD1 (6 bases). The germline V and J ends were trimmed by 3 bases and 4 bases, with 12 bases remaining between them. CDR1 and CDR2 (germline): LGHNA, YNFKEQ. The CDR3 covers 14 residues.